Listed below are T cell receptor beta chains from one sample, sequenced in a study of blood T cell repertoires in COVID-19. The protocol was immunoSEQ multiplex PCR, while the TCRdb copy is restricted to in-frame clones and leaves out a portion. The repertoire holds about 180,000 clones, with 86% as singletons. Sequencing was done on a sample of PBMCs or T cells enriched from blood (not recorded which). Receptors were obtained from a woman aged 25 to 39 who had recovered from COVID-19. Each CDR3 is given with its conserved first and last residue. The D gene is left open where the match is weak. Not all rows give a size; the values are once, few, many and, for expanded clones, a class.

CDR3aa: CSVTKGGVEQYF
CDR3nt: TGCAGCGTTACCAAAGGGGGGGTCGAGCAGTACTTC
v_gene: TRBV29-1
j_gene: TRBJ2-7
abundance: -
d_gene: -

CDR3aa: CASSSGQEPTNEKLFF
CDR3nt: TGCGCCAGCAGCTCGGGACAGGAGCCAACTAATGAAAAACTGTTTTTT
v_gene: TRBV5-1
j_gene: TRBJ1-4
abundance: -
d_gene: TRBD1

CDR3aa: CASSTKGTGTSGVVETQYF
CDR3nt: TGTGCCAGCAGCACCAAAGGAACCGGGACTAGCGGGGTGGTGGAGACCCAGTACTTC
v_gene: TRBV7-2
j_gene: TRBJ2-5
abundance: -
d_gene: TRBD2

CDR3aa: CASSATSGETQYF
CDR3nt: TGTGCCAGCTCAGCGACTAGCGGAGAGACCCAGTACTTC
v_gene: TRBV18
j_gene: TRBJ2-5
abundance: -
d_gene: TRBD2

CDR3aa: CASSAQGAKPYEQYF
CDR3nt: TGTGCCAGCAGTGCGCAGGGTGCCAAACCCTACGAGCAGTACTTC
v_gene: TRBV28
j_gene: TRBJ2-7
abundance: -
d_gene: -

CDR3aa: CASSRLDRQLSGANVLTF
CDR3nt: TGTGCCAGCAGCAGGCTGGACAGGCAACTTTCTGGGGCCAACGTCCTGACTTTC
v_gene: TRBV11-2
j_gene: TRBJ2-6
abundance: -
d_gene: TRBD1

CDR3aa: CASSLWASSDIQYF
CDR3nt: TGTGCCAGCAGTTTATGGGCTAGCTCGGACATTCAGTACTTC
v_gene: TRBV27
j_gene: TRBJ2-4
abundance: -
d_gene: -

CDR3aa: CASSLYLLAIADTQYF
CDR3nt: TGTGCCAGCAGCCTGTATCTACTAGCGATTGCAGATACGCAGTATTTT
v_gene: TRBV5-5
j_gene: TRBJ2-3
abundance: once
d_gene: TRBD2

CDR3aa: CASSQSWSQTRDQETQYF
CDR3nt: TGCGCCAGCAGTCAATCTTGGTCCCAAACTAGGGACCAAGAGACCCAGTACTTC
v_gene: TRBV23-1
j_gene: TRBJ2-5
abundance: medium-sized
d_gene: -

CDR3aa: CATSVGASYNEQFF
CDR3nt: TGTGCCACCAGCGTAGGGGCATCCTACAATGAGCAGTTCTTC
v_gene: TRBV24-1
j_gene: TRBJ2-1
abundance: -
d_gene: -

CDR3aa: CASSSVPGLAGVFSYNEQFF
CDR3nt: TGTGCCAGCAGCAGCGTACCGGGACTAGCGGGAGTGTTCTCCTACAATGAGCAGTTCTTC
v_gene: TRBV7-6
j_gene: TRBJ2-1
abundance: -
d_gene: TRBD2

CDR3aa: CASSSQGDRANYGYTF
CDR3nt: TGCGCCAGCAGCTCCCAGGGTGACCGAGCTAACTATGGCTACACCTTC
v_gene: TRBV5-1
j_gene: TRBJ1-2
abundance: -
d_gene: -

CDR3aa: CASSPRSGGVYYEQYF
CDR3nt: TGTGCCAGCTCACCGCGTTCTGGGGGGGTATACTACGAGCAGTACTTC
v_gene: TRBV18
j_gene: TRBJ2-7
abundance: -
d_gene: TRBD2

CDR3aa: CASSFRVGSGANVLTF
CDR3nt: TGCGCCAGCAGCTTCAGGGTTGGCTCTGGGGCCAACGTCCTGACTTTC
v_gene: TRBV5-1
j_gene: TRBJ2-6
abundance: -
d_gene: -

CDR3aa: CASSLTGTGYYEQFF
CDR3nt: TGTGCCAGCAGCTTAACCGGGACAGGGTATTATGAGCAGTTCTTC
v_gene: TRBV7-9
j_gene: TRBJ2-1
abundance: -
d_gene: TRBD1

CDR3aa: CASSPRTAPGDTQYF
CDR3nt: TGTGCCAGCAGCCCTAGAACAGCTCCGGGGGATACGCAGTATTTT
v_gene: TRBV11-2
j_gene: TRBJ2-3
abundance: -
d_gene: -

CDR3aa: CASSIGQGRTQHF
CDR3nt: TGTGCCAGCAGCATTGGACAGGGTAGGACCCAGCATTTT
v_gene: TRBV7-9
j_gene: TRBJ1-5
abundance: -
d_gene: TRBD1